This TCR beta chain was recovered during a study of cytomegalovirus exposure and HLA in healthy donors. The PCR was carried out with 60 Vbeta primers and 13 Jbeta primers. Sequencing was performed with immunoSEQ multiplex PCR; in TCRdb, only in-frame clones are kept and a portion is missing. The sample lists 150,000 to 200,000 clones, around three quarters seen once, with around 1% in the top ten. This clone was counted a single time. V shed 4 bases and J 1 base; nucleotides not matched to a gene: 8. CDR3 length: 16 residues. CDR1 SGDLS and CDR2 YYNGEE come from the germline V gene. The sequence was collected from a woman between 40 and 50 years old in good health and CMV-seronegative. The chain carries TRBV9 and TRBJ1-5, with 7 bases matching TRBD1. Sequencing used PBMCs. The CDR3 protein is CASSIGTDASNQPQHF. CDR3 sequence (DNA): TGTGCCAGCAGCATCGGGACAGACGCAAGCAATCAGCCCCAGCATTTT.